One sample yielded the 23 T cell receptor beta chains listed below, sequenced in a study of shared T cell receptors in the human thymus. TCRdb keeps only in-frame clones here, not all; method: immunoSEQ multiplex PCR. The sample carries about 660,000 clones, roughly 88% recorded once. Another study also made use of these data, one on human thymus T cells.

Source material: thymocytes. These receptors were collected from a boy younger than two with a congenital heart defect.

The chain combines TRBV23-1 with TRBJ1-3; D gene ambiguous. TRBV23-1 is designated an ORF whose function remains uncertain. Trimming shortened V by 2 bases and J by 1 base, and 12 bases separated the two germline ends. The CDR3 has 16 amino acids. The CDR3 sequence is CASSQGLRPSGNTIYF. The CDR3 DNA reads TGCGCCAGCAGTCAAGGGCTGCGACCTTCTGGAAACACCATATATTTT.

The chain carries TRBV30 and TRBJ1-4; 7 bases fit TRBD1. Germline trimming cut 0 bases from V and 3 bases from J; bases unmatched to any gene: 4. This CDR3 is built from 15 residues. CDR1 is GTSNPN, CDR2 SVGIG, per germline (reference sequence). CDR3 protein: CAWSVTRGANEKLFF. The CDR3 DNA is TGTGCCTGGAGTGTAACCAGGGGGGCTAATGAAAAACTGTTTTTT.

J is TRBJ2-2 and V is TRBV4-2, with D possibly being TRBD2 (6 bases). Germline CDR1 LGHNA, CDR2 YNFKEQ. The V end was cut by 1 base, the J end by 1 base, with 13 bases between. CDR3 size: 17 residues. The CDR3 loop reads CASSQALASENTGELFF. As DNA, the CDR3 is TGTGCCAGCAGCCAAGCCTTAGCTAGCGAGAACACCGGGGAGCTGTTTTTT.

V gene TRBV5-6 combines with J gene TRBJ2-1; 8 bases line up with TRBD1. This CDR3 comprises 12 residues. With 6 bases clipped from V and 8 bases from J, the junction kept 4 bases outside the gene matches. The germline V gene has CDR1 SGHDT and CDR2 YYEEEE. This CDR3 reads CASTHRGDEQFF. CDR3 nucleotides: TGTGCCAGCACGCACAGGGGGGATGAGCAGTTCTTC. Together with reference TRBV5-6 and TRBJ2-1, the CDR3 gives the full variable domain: DAGVTQSPTHLIKTRGQQVTLRCSPKSGHDTVSWYQQALGQGPQFIFQYYEEEERQRGNFPDRFSGHQFPNYSSELNVNALLLGDSALYLCASTHRGDEQFFGPGTRLTVL.

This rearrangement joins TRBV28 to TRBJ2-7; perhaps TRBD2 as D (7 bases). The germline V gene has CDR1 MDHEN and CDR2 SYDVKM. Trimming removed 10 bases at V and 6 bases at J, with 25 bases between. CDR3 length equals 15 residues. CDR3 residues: CATLSGGPRGTEQYF. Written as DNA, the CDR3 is TGTGCCACCCTCTCGGGGGGCCCGCGAGGGACCGAGCAGTACTTC.

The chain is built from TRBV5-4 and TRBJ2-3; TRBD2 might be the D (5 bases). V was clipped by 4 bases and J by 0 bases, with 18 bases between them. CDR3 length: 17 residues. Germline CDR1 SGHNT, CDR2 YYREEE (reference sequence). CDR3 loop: CASSAPGADNSTDTQYF. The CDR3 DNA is TGTGCCAGCAGCGCCCCTGGAGCGGATAATAGCACAGATACGCAGTATTTT. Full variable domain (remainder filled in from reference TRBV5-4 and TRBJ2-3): ETGVTQSPTHLIKTRGQQVTLRCSSQSGHNTVSWYQQALGQGPQFIFQYYREEENGRGNFPPRFSGLQFPNYSSELNVNALELDDSALYLCASSAPGADNSTDTQYFGPGTRLTVL.

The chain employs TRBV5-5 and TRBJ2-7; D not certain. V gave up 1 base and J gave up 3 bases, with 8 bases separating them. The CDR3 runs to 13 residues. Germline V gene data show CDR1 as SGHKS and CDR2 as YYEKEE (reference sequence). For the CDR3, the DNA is TGTGCCAGCAGCTTGATTCGGAGCTACGAGCAGTACTTC. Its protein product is CASSLIRSYEQYF.

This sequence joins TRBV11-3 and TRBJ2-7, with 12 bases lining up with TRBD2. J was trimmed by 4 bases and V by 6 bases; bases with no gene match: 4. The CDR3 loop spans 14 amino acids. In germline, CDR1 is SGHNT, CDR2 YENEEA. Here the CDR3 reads CASRKTSGSYEQYF. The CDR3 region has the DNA TGTGCCAGCAGGAAGACTAGCGGGAGTTACGAGCAGTACTTC.

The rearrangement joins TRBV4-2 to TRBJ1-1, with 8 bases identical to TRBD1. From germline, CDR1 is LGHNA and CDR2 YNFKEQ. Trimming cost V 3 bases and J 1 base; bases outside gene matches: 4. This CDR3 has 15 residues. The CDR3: CASSQQQGGNTEAFF. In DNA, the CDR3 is TGTGCCAGCAGCCAGCAACAGGGGGGGAACACTGAAGCTTTCTTT.

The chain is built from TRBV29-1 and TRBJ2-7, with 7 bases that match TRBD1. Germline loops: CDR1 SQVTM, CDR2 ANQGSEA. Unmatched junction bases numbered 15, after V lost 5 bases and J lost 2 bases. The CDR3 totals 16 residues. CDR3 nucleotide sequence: TGCAGCGTTCCAATCAGCTCCAGGGGGAAGACCTACGAGCAGTACTTC. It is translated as CSVPISSRGKTYEQYF.

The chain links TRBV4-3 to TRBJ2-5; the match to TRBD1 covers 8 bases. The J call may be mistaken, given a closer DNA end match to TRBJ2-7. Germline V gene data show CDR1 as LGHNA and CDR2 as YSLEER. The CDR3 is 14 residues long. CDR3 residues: CASSQGRQGYEQYF. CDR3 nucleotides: TGCGCCAGCAGCCAGGGACGACAGGGGTACGAGCAGTACTTC.

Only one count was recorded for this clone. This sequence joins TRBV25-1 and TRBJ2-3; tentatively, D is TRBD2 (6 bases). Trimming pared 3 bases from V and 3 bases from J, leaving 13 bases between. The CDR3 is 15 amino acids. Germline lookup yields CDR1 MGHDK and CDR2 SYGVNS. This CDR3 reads CASSDSSSATDTQYF. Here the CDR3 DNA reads TGTGCCAGCAGTGATTCGTCTAGCGCGACAGATACGCAGTATTTT.

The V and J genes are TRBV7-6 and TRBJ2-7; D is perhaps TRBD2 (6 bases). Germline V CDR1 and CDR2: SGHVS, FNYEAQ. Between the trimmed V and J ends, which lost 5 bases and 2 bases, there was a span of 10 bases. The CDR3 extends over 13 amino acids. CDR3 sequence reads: CASSRGIPYEQYF. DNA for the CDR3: TGTGCCAGCAGCCGCGGGATTCCCTACGAGCAGTACTTC.

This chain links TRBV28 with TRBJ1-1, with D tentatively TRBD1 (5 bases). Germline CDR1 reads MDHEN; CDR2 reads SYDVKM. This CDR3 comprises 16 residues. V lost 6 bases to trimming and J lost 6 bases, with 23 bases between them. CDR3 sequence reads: CASRPRAGRVRPEAFF. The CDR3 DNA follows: TGTGCCAGCAGACCCAGGGCAGGGAGGGTTCGTCCTGAAGCTTTCTTT.

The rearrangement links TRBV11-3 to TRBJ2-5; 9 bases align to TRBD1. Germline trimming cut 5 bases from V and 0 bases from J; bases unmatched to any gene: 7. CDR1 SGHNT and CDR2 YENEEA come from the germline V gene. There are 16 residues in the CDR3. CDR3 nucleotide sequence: TGTGCCAGCAGCCCCCTGGACAGGGGAAACCAAGAGACCCAGTACTTC. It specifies CASSPLDRGNQETQYF.

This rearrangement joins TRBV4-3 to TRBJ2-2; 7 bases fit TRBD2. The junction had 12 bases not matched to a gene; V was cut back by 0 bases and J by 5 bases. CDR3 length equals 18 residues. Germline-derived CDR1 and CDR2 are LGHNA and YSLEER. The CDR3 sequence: CASSQDLGGQEITGELFF. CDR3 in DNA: TGCGCCAGCAGCCAAGATCTGGGAGGGCAGGAGATAACCGGGGAGCTGTTTTTT.

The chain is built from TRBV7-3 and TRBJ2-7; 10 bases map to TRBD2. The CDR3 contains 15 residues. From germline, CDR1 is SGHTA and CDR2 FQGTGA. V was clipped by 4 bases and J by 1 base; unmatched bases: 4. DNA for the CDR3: TGTGCCAGCAGCTCTATAGCGGGAGGTTCCTACGAGCAGTACTTC. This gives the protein CASSSIAGGSYEQYF.

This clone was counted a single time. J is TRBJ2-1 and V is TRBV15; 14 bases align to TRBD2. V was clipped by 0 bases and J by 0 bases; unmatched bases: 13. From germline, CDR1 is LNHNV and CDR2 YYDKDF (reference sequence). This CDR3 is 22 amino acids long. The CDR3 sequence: CATSRDPSTSGRARDSYNEQFF. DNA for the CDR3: TGTGCCACCAGCAGAGATCCCTCGACTAGCGGGAGGGCTAGGGACTCCTACAATGAGCAGTTCTTC.

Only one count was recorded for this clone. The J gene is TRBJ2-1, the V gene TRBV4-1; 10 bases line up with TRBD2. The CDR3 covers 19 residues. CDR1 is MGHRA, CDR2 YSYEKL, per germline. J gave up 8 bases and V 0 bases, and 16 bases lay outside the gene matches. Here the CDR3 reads CASSQEEAGQREGRDEQFF. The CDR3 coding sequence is TGCGCCAGCAGCCAAGAAGAAGCTGGGCAGCGGGAGGGCAGGGATGAGCAGTTCTTC.

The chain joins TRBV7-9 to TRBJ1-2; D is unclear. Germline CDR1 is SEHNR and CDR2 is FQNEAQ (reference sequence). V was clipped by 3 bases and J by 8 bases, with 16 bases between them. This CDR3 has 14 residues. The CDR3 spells CASSFPDPVRGYTF. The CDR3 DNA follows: TGTGCCAGCAGCTTCCCTGACCCTGTGCGGGGCTACACCTTC.

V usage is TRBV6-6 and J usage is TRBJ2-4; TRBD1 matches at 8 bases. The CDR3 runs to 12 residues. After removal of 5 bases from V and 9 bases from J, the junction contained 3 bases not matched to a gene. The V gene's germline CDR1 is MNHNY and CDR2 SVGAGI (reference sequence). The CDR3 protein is CASSGQGGIQYF. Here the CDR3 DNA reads TGTGCCAGCAGTGGACAGGGTGGCATTCAGTACTTC.

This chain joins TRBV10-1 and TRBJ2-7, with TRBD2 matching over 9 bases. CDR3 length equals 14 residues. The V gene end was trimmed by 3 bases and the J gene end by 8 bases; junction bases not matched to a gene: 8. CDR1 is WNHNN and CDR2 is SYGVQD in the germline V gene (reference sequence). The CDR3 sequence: CASSDSGGVGQQYF. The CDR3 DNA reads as TGCGCCAGCAGTGATAGCGGGGGCGTGGGGCAGCAGTACTTC.

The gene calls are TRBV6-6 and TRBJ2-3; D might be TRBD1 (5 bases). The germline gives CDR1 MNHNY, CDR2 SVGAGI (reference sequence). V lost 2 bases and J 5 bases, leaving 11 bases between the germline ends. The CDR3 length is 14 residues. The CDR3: CASSYQLGQDTQYF. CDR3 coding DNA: TGTGCCAGCAGTTACCAGCTGGGGCAAGATACGCAGTATTTT.